Presented here are 20 T cell receptor beta chains from one specimen sequenced in a study of cytomegalovirus exposure and HLA in healthy donors. PCR involved 60 Vbeta and 13 Jbeta primers. Method: immunoSEQ multiplex PCR; TCRdb's copy keeps in-frame clones and lacks some. The sample records roughly 63,000 clones, about three quarters being singletons. The source material was PBMCs. The receptor source for this set is a man aged 50 or older in good health and CMV-seropositive.

The V and J genes are TRBV2 and TRBJ2-1, with 7 bases lining up with TRBD2. The CDR3 contains 13 residues. Germline values: CDR1 SNHLY, CDR2 FYNNEI. J gave up 4 bases and V 9 bases, and 6 bases lay outside the gene matches. The CDR3: CARRGLGYNEQFF. The CDR3 DNA reads TGTGCCAGACGAGGACTAGGGTACAATGAGCAGTTCTTC. Variable domain in full (rest from reference TRBV2 and TRBJ2-1): EPEVTQTPSHQVTQMGQEVILRCVPISNHLYFYWYRQILGQKVEFLVSFYNNEISEKSEIFDDQFSVERPDGSNFTLKIRSTKLEDSAMYFCARRGLGYNEQFFGPGTRLTVL.

The genes are TRBV9 and TRBJ2-7, with 11 bases identical to TRBD1. Germline CDR1 SGDLS, CDR2 YYNGEE. The V and J ends lost 1 base and 2 bases, in that order; junction bases with no gene match: 11. The CDR3 covers 18 residues. This chain's CDR3 is CASSVSYPDRGLTYEQYF. Here the CDR3 DNA reads TGTGCCAGCAGCGTATCCTACCCGGACAGGGGGCTCACCTACGAGCAGTACTTC.

V and J are TRBV6-6 and TRBJ2-5, with 14 bases fitting TRBD2. This CDR3 comprises 16 residues. Germline trimming cut 2 bases from V and 3 bases from J; bases unmatched to any gene: 2. From germline, CDR1 is MNHNY and CDR2 SVGAGI (reference sequence). The CDR3 nucleotides are TGTGCCAGCAGTTACCCGGGACTAGCGGGAGAAGAGACCCAGTACTTC. Encoded protein: CASSYPGLAGEETQYF.

In its sample, this clone was seen a few times. The V call is TRBV6-1, the J call TRBJ2-5, with D uncertain. The better agreement between TRBJ2-7 and the DNA end casts doubt on the J call. CDR1 is MNHNS and CDR2 is SASEGT in the germline V gene. This CDR3 region has 14 residues. The DNA for the CDR3 is TGTGCCAGCAGTGAAGCGAGGCGCTCCTACGAGCAGTACTTC. It codes for CASSEARRSYEQYF.

CDR3 residues: CASSDSFTAETDTQYF. CDR3 nucleotide sequence: TGTGCCAGCAGTGACTCGTTTACGGCGGAGACAGATACGCAGTATTTT. The chain recombines TRBV6-4 with TRBJ2-3; D ambiguous. Between the trimmed V and J ends, which lost 0 bases and 3 bases, there was a span of 13 bases. In germline, CDR1 is MRHNA, CDR2 SNTAGT. This CDR3 has 16 residues.

The J gene is TRBJ2-3, the V gene TRBV6-5; perhaps TRBD2 as D (5 bases). The ends were cut back, 0 bases at V and 4 bases at J, with 11 bases in the middle. This CDR3 has 15 amino acids. The V gene's germline CDR1 is MNHEY and CDR2 SVGAGI. CDR3 DNA: TGTGCCAGCAGTTACTCGGGGAGATTAGCAGATACGCAGTATTTT. This translates into CASSYSGRLADTQYF.

V and J are TRBV27 and TRBJ2-7; weak D call: TRBD2 (5 bases). Germline CDR1 is MNHEY and CDR2 is SMNVEV (reference sequence). The length of the CDR3 is 14 residues. The V gene lost 5 bases and the J gene lost 3 bases, with 14 bases spanning the gap. CDR3 in DNA: TGTGCCAGCAGTCCCGCCGAGGGCAGCTACGAGCAGTACTTC. It translates to CASSPAEGSYEQYF.

This clone was counted between two and nine times. This chain joins TRBV5-1 and TRBJ2-7, with a weak D call TRBD1 (6 bases). Germline V gene data show CDR1 as SGHRS and CDR2 as YFSETQ. This CDR3 region has 14 residues. V gave up 3 bases and J gave up 2 bases, with 12 bases separating them. The CDR3: CASSSLQGTYEQYF. The CDR3 DNA sequence: TGCGCCAGCAGCTCATTACAGGGAACCTACGAGCAGTACTTC.

Notes on this clone: Distinct nucleotide sequences in the sample also encode this CDR3. The rearrangement links TRBV6-1 to TRBJ1-5; possibly TRBD1 for D (5 bases). The CDR3 is made up of 13 amino acids. In germline, CDR1 is MNHNS, CDR2 SASEGT. Trimming took 6 bases from V and 4 from J, leaving 10 bases between them. CDR3 sequence reads: CASSGDRNQPQHF. The CDR3 DNA reads as TGTGCCAGCAGCGGTGACAGAAATCAGCCCCAGCATTTT.

This clone came up a few times. The chain employs TRBV11-3 and TRBJ2-2; D is perhaps TRBD1 (5 bases). The CDR3 sequence is 15 residues long. The germline V gene has CDR1 SGHNT and CDR2 YENEEA. Trimming cost V 5 bases and J 0 bases, with 10 bases left between them. The CDR3 is CASSGAAANTGELFF. In DNA form, the CDR3 reads TGTGCCAGCAGCGGGGCAGCCGCGAACACCGGGGAGCTGTTTTTT.

The rearrangement joins TRBV4-1 to TRBJ2-1; TRBD2 agrees at 7 bases. The CDR3 consists of 14 residues. V shed 1 base and J 5 bases; nucleotides not matched to a gene: 2. Germline CDR1 MGHRA, CDR2 YSYEKL. CDR3: CASSQGTRNNEQFF. As DNA, the CDR3 is TGCGCCAGCAGCCAAGGGACTAGGAACAATGAGCAGTTCTTC.

The chain couples TRBV9 to TRBJ2-5; a weak D match, TRBD2 (7 bases). Germline V gene data show CDR1 as SGDLS and CDR2 as YYNGEE. The germline V and J ends were trimmed by 4 bases and 2 bases, with 18 bases remaining between them. CDR3 size: 16 residues. The CDR3 DNA reads as TGTGCCAGCAGCCCTATCCCTCGGGGGGCACAAGAGACCCAGTACTTC. It encodes CASSPIPRGAQETQYF.

The chain combines TRBV6-5 with TRBJ1-6; D uncertain. Trimming cost V 0 bases and J 10 bases, with 13 bases left between them. The CDR3 is 15 residues long. CDR1 is MNHEY, CDR2 SVGAGI, per germline. The CDR3 sequence is CASSYSKRVESPLHF. DNA of the CDR3: TGTGCCAGCAGTTACTCGAAACGGGTTGAATCACCCCTCCACTTT.

This chain links TRBV6-5 with TRBJ2-2, with 9 bases aligning to TRBD2. The CDR3 spans 15 residues. The germline V gene encodes CDR1 MNHEY and CDR2 SVGAGI. J was trimmed by 5 bases and V by 6 bases; bases with no gene match: 7. The CDR3 nucleotides read TGTGCCAGCAGCCCCCTTAGCGGGAGTACCGGGGAGCTGTTTTTT. Protein: CASSPLSGSTGELFF.

The V call is TRBV7-2, the J call TRBJ1-2, with D perhaps matching TRBD1 (5 bases). The germline V gene encodes CDR1 SGHTA and CDR2 FQGNSA. The V gene lost 0 bases and the J gene lost 8 bases, with 19 bases spanning the gap. This CDR3 contains 16 residues. Here the CDR3 reads CASSLALRGKAGGYTF. The CDR3 bases are TGTGCCAGCAGCTTAGCGCTGAGGGGAAAGGCGGGAGGCTACACCTTC.

The rearrangement joins TRBV19 to TRBJ2-7; 13 bases fit TRBD2. CDR1 is LNHDA, CDR2 SQIVND, per germline (reference sequence). The CDR3 extends over 16 amino acids. V was clipped by 4 bases and J by 5 bases; unmatched bases: 8. The CDR3 region has the DNA TGTGCCAGTAGTACCGCCCGGACTAGCGGGGGAAACGAGCAGTACTTC. This encodes CASSTARTSGGNEQYF.

The rearrangement uses TRBV28 and TRBJ2-7, with TRBD2 identical over 9 bases. In germline, CDR1 is MDHEN, CDR2 SYDVKM. With 3 bases clipped from V and 2 bases from J, the junction kept 5 bases outside the gene matches. The CDR3 spans 15 residues. CDR3 bases: TGTGCCAGCAGTTTCCCGGGACTAGCTACCTACGAGCAGTACTTC. Amino acid sequence: CASSFPGLATYEQYF.

In the case of this clone: The junction and the germline gene differ at one end; a read error may be behind it. The rearrangement uses TRBV7-9 and TRBJ2-7; 8 nucleotides align to TRBD1. CDR1 and CDR2 from the germline V gene are SEHNR and FQNEAQ (reference sequence). The CDR3 consists of 13 residues. CDR3 in amino acids: CASSPGTGGTEIF. The CDR3 coding sequence is TGTGCCAGCAGCCCTGGGACAGGAGGGACTGAAATTTTC.

The CDR3 loop is CASSAGTGYEQYF. As DNA, the CDR3 is TGTGCCAGCAGCGCCGGGACAGGGTACGAGCAGTACTTC. This rearrangement joins TRBV6-5 to TRBJ2-7; 9 bases fit TRBD1. J was trimmed by 4 bases and V by 6 bases; bases with no gene match: 4. The CDR3 spans 13 residues. CDR1 MNHEY and CDR2 SVGAGI come from the germline V gene.

This clone came up a few times. This chain links TRBV7-2 with TRBJ2-1, with D unclear. V gave up 1 base and J gave up 5 bases, with 3 bases separating them. Germline values: CDR1 SGHTA, CDR2 FQGNSA. The CDR3 totals 12 residues. CDR3 region: CASSLGHNEQFF. For the CDR3, the DNA is TGTGCCAGCAGCTTAGGGCACAATGAGCAGTTCTTC.